The rows below give T cell receptor beta chains drawn from one sample of a study of blood T cell repertoires in COVID-19. TCRdb keeps only in-frame clones here, not all; method: immunoSEQ multiplex PCR. The sample holds a few hundred thousand clones, 80% to 90% seen once. The sample was peripheral blood. Receptors originate from a woman between 65 and 79 years old with COVID-19, enrolled during active disease. Both conserved end residues are trimmed from each CDR3.

v_call	j_call	cdr3_aa
TRBV5-6	TRBJ2-2	ASSLAGGGVGPLTGELF
TRBV7-9	TRBJ1-1	ASSFMTGGKDTEAF
TRBV4-3	TRBJ2-7	ASSQDLGYEQY
TRBV10-3	TRBJ2-1	ATDTGGGPDNEQF
TRBV5-4	TRBJ1-6	ASSLGGDNQYNSPLH
TRBV4-3	TRBJ2-7	ASSRAGGYEQY
TRBV7-9	TRBJ1-1	ASSISEGTEAF
TRBV7-8	TRBJ1-4	ASSFGEAGTNEKLF
TRBV7-2	TRBJ2-2	ASSAGGNTGELF
TRBV5-6	TRBJ2-7	ASSLNTPYEQY
TRBV5-1	TRBJ1-4	ASSLGDSEKLF
TRBV7-9	TRBJ1-6	ASSGDRDNSPLH
TRBV24-1	TRBJ1-5	ATSPGQVNQPQH
TRBV24-1	TRBJ1-1	ATSDSTTGSYTEAF
TRBV4-2	TRBJ2-7	ASSLLSGATTYEQY
TRBV27	TRBJ2-1	ATEPGQAGEQF
TRBV2	TRBJ2-3	ASSDRGGTDTQY
TRBV7-8	TRBJ1-2	ASSTDRVALSYT
TRBV6-5	TRBJ2-7	ASSYSSGGYEQY
TRBV18	TRBJ1-1	ASSPDRGATEAF
TRBV27	TRBJ2-3	ASSLTGSTDTQY
TRBV13	TRBJ1-1	ASTEGGLGTEAF
TRBV6-4	TRBJ1-5	ASRTGTTAYSNQPQH
TRBV6-2/TRBV6-3	TRBJ1-6	ASSYGTPGPLH
TRBV19	TRBJ2-2	ASKSGAGVTGELF
TRBV9	TRBJ2-7	ASSVELVDEQY
TRBV7-2	TRBJ1-4	ASSPGQGANEKLF
TRBV29-1	TRBJ1-4	SVEDAEQATNEKLF
TRBV9	TRBJ1-2	ASSVDGIANYGYT
TRBV4-1	TRBJ2-2	ASKSPSRTGELF
TRBV7-8	TRBJ1-5	ASSGLYQPQH
TRBV2	TRBJ1-4	ASSYRGTGPTNEKLF
TRBV7-2	TRBJ2-7	ASSLVERSYEQY
TRBV3-1/TRBV3-2	TRBJ2-1	ASSATSGGATEQF
TRBV9	TRBJ2-2	ASSATGSTGELF
TRBV7-2	TRBJ1-1	ASAGVARTEAF
TRBV19	TRBJ1-1	ASSPHQLNTEAF
TRBV5-1	TRBJ2-7	ASSSDSYEQY
TRBV5-6	TRBJ1-1	ASSLAGQGEAEAF
TRBV28	TRBJ2-3	ASRLGGTDTQY
TRBV3-1/TRBV3-2	TRBJ2-7	ASSRRDRVPHEQY
TRBV5-8	TRBJ1-3	ASSLDRVSGNTIY
TRBV6-5	TRBJ1-1	ASSILRTGETEAF
TRBV27	TRBJ2-7	ASSPGTGMNEQY
TRBV7-2	TRBJ1-3	ASSPKGTGPGNTIY
TRBV11-2	TRBJ2-5	ASSFMETQY
TRBV4-2	TRBJ1-4	ASSQEGLGREKLF
TRBV6-2/TRBV6-3	TRBJ2-2	ASSYMAGPGELF
TRBV9	TRBJ2-3	ASSVDGGQTDTQY
TRBV30	TRBJ2-7	AWSLSVYEQY
TRBV12-3/TRBV12-4	TRBJ2-1	ASSLGSYNEQF
TRBV27	TRBJ2-1	ASRPGQAYNEQF
TRBV27	TRBJ2-7	ASSLSEAGAYEQY
TRBV11-2	TRBJ2-7	ASSLEGRYSYEQY
TRBV5-6	TRBJ1-1	ASSPRTEGVDTEAF